What follows are 5 T cell receptor beta chains derived from one specimen sequenced in a study of identical twins' blood T cells. Each CDR3 protein gets one entry after TCRdb re-called the 5' RACE reads with MiXCR. The data hold 350,000 to 400,000 distinct CDR3 sequences, with under 30% observed a single time. The sequencing input was PBMCs. These receptors were obtained from a woman aged 18-50 years in good health.

This sequence joins TRBV15 and TRBJ2-3; no firm D call. Germline CDR1 and CDR2: LNHNV and YYDKDF (reference sequence). V lost 4 bases and J lost 1, with 12 bases in between. This CDR3 spans 15 amino acids. CDR3 nucleotide sequence: TGTGCCACCAGCACAGATACTGGAGGCACAGATACGCAGTATTTT. Amino acids: CATSTDTGGTDTQYF.

As regards this clonotype: A read error is possible here, since a much larger clone lies one base away. The chain's CDR3 is CSVTRGNCGYTF. The CDR3 DNA follows: TGCAGCGTTACCAGGGGAAACTGTGGCTACACCTTC. The rearrangement links TRBV29-1 to TRBJ1-2, with a weak D call TRBD1 (6 bases). The CDR3 has 12 amino acids. CDR1 is SQVTM and CDR2 is ANQGSEA in the germline V gene.

There are many counts of this clonotype. The chain uses TRBV7-9 and TRBJ1-1; no definite D call. V gave up 5 bases and J gave up 3 bases, with 7 bases separating them. The CDR3 contains 12 residues. Germline V gene lookup returns CDR1 SEHNR and CDR2 FQNEAQ (reference sequence). The CDR3 DNA sequence: TGTGCCAGCAGCCTCCCCGACACTGAAGCTTTCTTT. Its translation is CASSLPDTEAFF.

This clonotype was found a few times. This chain links TRBV5-1 with TRBJ1-1; 7 bases line up with TRBD1. V shed 6 bases, J shed 1 base, and the junction held 6 bases outside the gene matches. Germline V gene sequence: CDR1 SGHRS, CDR2 YFSETQ. The length of the CDR3 is 14 residues. The CDR3: CASMERQGNTEAFF. The CDR3 DNA is TGCGCCAGCATGGAGAGACAGGGGAACACTGAAGCTTTCTTT.

The chain combines TRBV7-9 with TRBJ1-1; 7 bases map to TRBD1. The CDR3 totals 14 residues. V lost 4 bases to trimming and J lost 1 base; unmatched junction nucleotides: 3. Germline V gene lookup returns CDR1 SEHNR and CDR2 FQNEAQ (reference sequence). CDR3 residues: CASSSDRANTEAFF. In nucleotides, the CDR3 is TGTGCCAGCAGCTCCGACAGGGCGAACACTGAAGCTTTCTTT.